Reported below is one TCR beta chain. Antigen specificity is unknown. Different DNA sequences within this sample yield the same CDR3. Germline assignment: CDR1 MNHEY and CDR2 SVGAGI. Germline trimming cut 4 bases from V and 1 base from J; bases unmatched to any gene: 4. The CDR3 is 15 residues long. Generated by immunoSEQ multiplex PCR, the TCRdb table keeps only in-frame clones and is missing some. The sample lists about 2.3 million clones, 90% to 95% seen once, with under 0.45% in the top ten. The sample belongs to a study of shared clonotypes between healthy human individuals. Study in general: A few men and a couple of women, aged 18 to 49, were donors. Study results and limitations: The generation probabilities recorded for non-shared clonotypes fell below those of clonotypes shared by all four donors. Expectations were that clonotype sharing among donors would be affected by sequencing depth.

The V call is TRBV6-5, the J call TRBJ2-3; 8 nucleotides agree with TRBD2. The TCR sequence derives from a man aged 18 to 29 in good health. Some clones in this sample may be carry-over from other donors' samples. Sequences were obtained from naive CD4+ T cells from PBMCs. Subset denoted: CD45RA+ positively selected. The CDR3: CASSFRGLGTDTQYF. CDR3 bases: TGTGCCAGCAGTTTTCGGGGACTAGGCACAGATACGCAGTATTTT.